Listed below are T cell receptor beta chains from one sample, sequenced in a study of a mutant IDH1 vaccine in newly diagnosed glioma. Generated by immunoSEQ multiplex PCR, the TCRdb table keeps only in-frame clones and is missing some. The sample lists around 92,000 clones, 80% to 90% occurring once. The starting material was PBMCs, obtained from a glioma patient treated with radiotherapy, temozolomide or both. These receptor sequences come from a woman between 50 and 59 years old with glioma. CDR3s include the opening cysteine and the closing phenylalanine or tryptophan. Fields, in order: clone size, V gene, J gene, CDR3 protein. A row's size may be missing; if present it is once, few, many or a size class.

-	TRBV19	TRBJ2-1	CASSIEGGRGAYNEQFF
once	TRBV4-2	TRBJ2-1	CASSHVFRDRGLLSLNEQFF
few	TRBV6-5	TRBJ2-6	CASSGLLSGANVLTF
once	TRBV9	TRBJ1-1	CASSVDTTMNTEAFF
-	TRBV14	TRBJ2-7	CASSPDRVRQYF
-	TRBV5-5	TRBJ1-2	CASSNTGGNYGYTF
-	TRBV19	TRBJ2-7	CASSMIGHSSYEQYF
-	TRBV7-9	TRBJ2-2	CASSLRGGAGTGELFF
few	TRBV11-3	TRBJ1-5	CASSLGYGQPQHF
-	TRBV19	TRBJ2-3	CASDDTDTQYF
-	TRBV7-2	TRBJ2-7	CASSPRTSGGYSYEQYF
-	TRBV14	TRBJ2-7	CASSQVEQGEQYF
-	TRBV11-3	TRBJ1-2	CASSLDLGGYTF
-	TRBV6-1	TRBJ2-5	CASSEGGGGAETQYF
-	TRBV2	TRBJ1-5	CASRGQGNQPQHF
few	TRBV10-1	TRBJ2-2	CASSRDGITGELFF
-	TRBV19	TRBJ1-2	CASSIRGRGGGYTF
-	TRBV7-9	TRBJ1-1	CASSPQTTGGNTEAFF
once	TRBV6-6	TRBJ1-4	CASRPDRVEKLFF
-	TRBV7-6	TRBJ2-7	CASSKTPWRTAYEQYF
once	TRBV4-1	TRBJ1-2	CASSHPGAGPYGYTF
-	TRBV5-6	TRBJ1-4	CASSLRRETNEKLFF
-	TRBV5-6	TRBJ2-2	CASSFGTGGTGELFF
-	TRBV14	TRBJ2-1	CASSFRDPSTYNEQFF
few	TRBV11-3	TRBJ2-5	CASRRTGIIQETQYF
few	TRBV11-2	TRBJ1-5	CASSPGRWGDSNQPQHF
-	TRBV6-5	TRBJ2-2	CASSGTGVPGELFF
-	TRBV15	TRBJ1-1	CATSSFGQGAEAFF
few	TRBV6-6	TRBJ2-7	CASSDFDRGFYEQYF
-	TRBV5-1	TRBJ2-3	CASSFDAGGAADTQYF
-	TRBV11-3	TRBJ2-5	CASSLDGETQYF
-	TRBV19	TRBJ1-1	CASRPGGAGGNTEAFF
-	TRBV9	TRBJ2-3	CASSAHPGGKADTQYF
once	TRBV7-3	TRBJ1-1	CASSFGDSAEAFF
once	TRBV9	TRBJ1-3	CASTLEPGNPLYF
-	TRBV7-3	TRBJ2-2	CASSLTPGTSGALSTGELFF
-	TRBV10-3	TRBJ2-5	CAISEGLGVPWETQYF
-	TRBV5-4	TRBJ1-5	CASSFSGSNQPQHF
-	TRBV13	TRBJ2-3	CASSLPSDGADTQYF
-	TRBV4-2	TRBJ2-2	CASSQELAGGYTGELFF
-	TRBV5-1	TRBJ2-1	CASSLGPGPDNEQFF
-	TRBV11-2	TRBJ2-3	CASSLVSRQPTDTQYF
-	TRBV5-1	TRBJ2-5	CASSLNRAAQETQYF
-	TRBV5-1	TRBJ2-7	CASSFGGSSYEQYF
-	TRBV7-2	TRBJ2-7	CASSATGKGEQYF
-	TRBV11-3	TRBJ2-5	CASSRDGVQETQYF
-	TRBV9	TRBJ2-3	CASSASSGGALDTQYF
-	TRBV4-1	TRBJ2-5	CASSQPGLAAAQTQYF
few	TRBV28	TRBJ1-1	CASSEQKHAFF
-	TRBV19	TRBJ1-2	CASSTVRTGFEGYTF
-	TRBV20-1	TRBJ2-1	CSAGGPHEQFF
few	TRBV5-1	TRBJ2-2	CASKLPSGSGELFF
-	TRBV9	TRBJ1-5	CASSGTGVSNQPQHF
once	TRBV5-1	TRBJ2-5	CASRPTGGAGETQYF
-	TRBV7-9	TRBJ2-3	CASSFPVPGHPDTQYF
few	TRBV19	TRBJ2-1	CASNGDYYEQFF
-	TRBV5-5	TRBJ2-1	CASSLSGGFGEQFF
-	TRBV7-2	TRBJ1-2	CASSIGQGLGYGYTF
-	TRBV2	TRBJ1-1	CASRTSTGGASEAFF
once	TRBV28	TRBJ1-2	CAITDSKWGGYTF